A single sample gave rise to the 14 T cell receptor beta chains below, sequenced in a study of cytomegalovirus exposure and HLA in healthy donors. The table came from immunoSEQ multiplex PCR; TCRdb's copy has only in-frame clones and leaves some out. There are about 110,000 clones in the sample; about 87% occur only once, and 1.5% to 2% lies in the top ten. Sequences were obtained from PBMCs. All receptors come from a young woman in good health and CMV-seropositive.

This clone was recorded a few times. The V and J genes are TRBV10-1 and TRBJ2-7; D is perhaps TRBD1 (5 bases). The CDR3 consists of 15 residues. CDR1 and CDR2 (germline): WNHNN, SYGVQD (reference sequence). Trimming pared 6 bases from V and 3 bases from J, leaving 18 bases between. CDR3 in amino acids: CASSPTKGEFYEQYF. CDR3 DNA: TGCGCCAGCAGCCCCACCAAAGGGGAATTCTACGAGCAGTACTTC.

The V gene is TRBV9, the J gene TRBJ1-3, with D possibly being TRBD1 (6 bases). The CDR3 extends over 16 amino acids. The germline gives CDR1 SGDLS, CDR2 YYNGEE. V was trimmed by 3 bases and J by 0 bases, leaving 13 bases between them. CDR3 loop: CASSGPGQFSGNTIYF. DNA of the CDR3: TGTGCCAGCAGCGGACCCGGACAGTTCTCTGGAAACACCATATATTTT. Variable domain in full (rest from reference TRBV9 and TRBJ1-3): DSGVTQTPKHLITATGQRVTLRCSPRSGDLSVYWYQQSLDQGLQFLIQYYNGEERAKGNILERFSAQQFPDLHSELNLSSLELGDSALYFCASSGPGQFSGNTIYFGEGSWLTVV.

Remarks on this clone: Distinct nucleotide sequences in the sample also encode this CDR3. This chain connects TRBV11-2 to TRBJ2-5; 11 nucleotides agree with TRBD2. From germline, CDR1 is SGHAT and CDR2 FQNNGV. J lost 3 bases, V lost 3 bases, and 0 bases had no gene match. The CDR3 covers 14 residues. CDR3 coding DNA: TGTGCCAGCAGCTTGGGACTAGCGGAAGAGACCCAGTACTTC. Protein sequence: CASSLGLAEETQYF.

The gene calls are TRBV6-5 and TRBJ2-3; D is perhaps TRBD2 (5 bases). CDR3 length: 15 amino acids. The germline V gene has CDR1 MNHEY and CDR2 SVGAGI. The V end lost 4 bases, the J end lost 5 bases, and 16 bases lay between the germline ends. Written as DNA, the CDR3 is TGTGCCAGCAGTTCCCAACGGGGTGGGGAAGATACGCAGTATTTT. Its protein is CASSSQRGGEDTQYF.

The V call is TRBV7-2, the J call TRBJ2-7; TRBD2 might be the D (6 bases). CDR1 and CDR2 (germline): SGHTA, FQGNSA. V shed 5 bases and J shed 5 bases, with 13 bases lying between them. CDR3 length equals 13 residues. DNA of the CDR3: TGTGCCAGCAGCAGACTAGGTGGTAACGAGCAGTACGTC. Protein sequence: CASSRLGGNEQYV.

The genes are TRBV20-1 and TRBJ2-5, with D tentatively TRBD1 (6 bases). The CDR3 has 11 residues. CDR1 is DFQATT and CDR2 is SNEGSKA in the germline V gene (reference sequence). V lost 7 bases and J lost 1, with 7 bases in between. CDR3 region: CSGTAQETQYF. The CDR3 region has the DNA TGCAGTGGGACAGCCCAAGAGACCCAGTACTTC.

CDR3 DNA: TGTGCCAGCAGCGAAGACAGGGGGCCGGGCGAGCAGTACGTC. Protein: CASSEDRGPGEQYV. J is TRBJ2-7 and V is TRBV7-8, with TRBD1 matching 10 bases. Germline V gene sequence: CDR1 SGHVS, CDR2 FQNEAQ. The CDR3 contains 14 residues. The V and J ends lost 5 bases and 6 bases, in that order; junction bases with no gene match: 7.

The J gene is TRBJ1-2, the V gene TRBV28; TRBD1 aligns across 7 bases. With V trimmed by 4 bases and J by 3 bases, 2 bases remained unmatched. This CDR3 contains 13 residues. Germline V CDR1 and CDR2: MDHEN, SYDVKM. CDR3 sequence (DNA): TGTGCCAGCAGTTGGGACAGCTACTATGGCTACACCTTC. Protein product: CASSWDSYYGYTF.

This chain's CDR3 is CASSHDRGTGELFF. CDR3 DNA sequence: TGCGCCAGCAGCCATGACAGGGGCACCGGGGAGCTGTTTTTT. The gene calls are TRBV4-1 and TRBJ2-2, with 8 bases aligning to TRBD1. CDR1 is MGHRA and CDR2 is YSYEKL in the germline V gene. Trimming took 3 bases from V and 4 from J; bases not matched to a gene: 1. The CDR3 totals 14 residues.

Written as DNA, the CDR3 is TGTGCCAGCAGCCTTCACAGGGGTCCCGTCTCACCCCTCCACTTT. Protein product: CASSLHRGPVSPLHF. V is TRBV7-9 and J is TRBJ1-6, with 7 bases lining up with TRBD1. The CDR3 covers 15 residues. Germline V gene data show CDR1 as SEHNR and CDR2 as FQNEAQ (reference sequence). Trimming cost V 5 bases and J 10 bases; bases outside gene matches: 11. Variable domain in full (rest from reference TRBV7-9 and TRBJ1-6): DTGVSQNPRHKITKRGQNVTFRCDPISEHNRLYWYRQTLGQGPEFLTYFQNEAQLEKSRLLSDRFSAERPKGSFSTLEIQRTEQGDSAMYLCASSLHRGPVSPLHFGNGTRLTVT.

This clone was observed a single time. The V and J genes are TRBV28 and TRBJ1-5, with D uncertain. The V and J ends lost 7 bases and 4 bases respectively, with 14 bases between them. Germline V gene sequence: CDR1 MDHEN, CDR2 SYDVKM. The length of the CDR3 is 14 residues. The CDR3: CASTSGRGNQPQHF. CDR3 DNA: TGTGCCAGCACCTCCGGACGCGGGAATCAGCCCCAGCATTTT.

CDR3 DNA: TGTGCAAGTCGCTCAAGACAGTTTTGGCCACCGGAGTCCTACGAGCAGTACGTC. It translates to CASRSRQFWPPESYEQYV. V is TRBV12-2 and J is TRBJ2-7; the DNA was not compared with TRBD1, the D call given in the table. TRBV12-2 is assigned pseudogene status. The CDR3 has 18 residues.

The chain recombines TRBV6-1 with TRBJ2-1, with D uncertain. CDR3 length: 10 amino acids. CDR1 MNHNS and CDR2 SASEGT come from the germline V gene. Between the trimmed V and J ends, which lost 6 bases and 13 bases, there was a span of 10 bases. The chain's CDR3 is CASSPPVQFF. CDR3 in DNA: TGTGCCAGCAGCCCCCCCGTCCAGTTCTTC.

This clone has only one observation. The chain carries TRBV19 and TRBJ1-1; D possibly corresponds to TRBD1 (5 bases). This CDR3 spans 13 amino acids. V was shortened by 6 bases and J by 4 bases, with 12 bases between the two germline ends. Per the germline V gene, CDR1 is LNHDA and CDR2 is SQIVND (reference sequence). The CDR3 reads CASRQGGGTEAFF. The DNA for the CDR3 is TGTGCCAGTAGGCAGGGCGGGGGCACTGAAGCTTTCTTT.